These 26 T cell receptor beta chains were sequenced from one sample in a study of blood T cell repertoires in COVID-19. This table comes from immunoSEQ multiplex PCR, and its TCRdb copy is limited to in-frame clones, with some not included. The data show under 250,000 clones, 85% to 90% seen once. The sequenced sample was peripheral blood. These TCRs come from a man aged 45-65 years with COVID-19, enrolled during active disease.

This clone was detected a few times. The V call is TRBV7-9, the J call TRBJ1-1; maybe TRBD1 (5 bases). The CDR3 runs to 13 residues. Trimming shortened V by 7 bases and J by 4 bases, and 13 bases separated the two germline ends. Germline V gene sequence: CDR1 SEHNR, CDR2 FQNEAQ (reference sequence). The CDR3 sequence: CASIPQGGTEAFF. As DNA, the CDR3 is TGTGCCAGCATTCCTCAGGGTGGCACTGAAGCTTTCTTT.

The CDR3 sequence is CASSLQGDYGYTF. The CDR3 DNA reads as TGTGCCAGCAGTTTACAAGGAGACTATGGCTACACCTTC. The chain carries TRBV27 and TRBJ1-2; D gene uncertain. The CDR3 has 13 residues. V lost 2 bases to trimming and J lost 3 bases, with 7 bases between them. CDR1 is MNHEY and CDR2 is SMNVEV in the germline V gene (reference sequence).

The CDR3 coding sequence is TGTGCCAGCAGTTTGAGCGCCGCGGGGGTAGGAGCTAACTATGGCTACACCTTC. As protein: CASSLSAAGVGANYGYTF. This chain connects TRBV27 to TRBJ1-2, with D tentatively TRBD1 (5 bases). V lost 3 bases to trimming and J lost 0 bases, with 20 bases between them. CDR3 length: 18 amino acids. Germline values: CDR1 MNHEY, CDR2 SMNVEV (reference sequence).

The V and J genes are TRBV30 and TRBJ1-6, with TRBD1 identical over 7 bases. J gave up 5 bases and V 4 bases, and 8 bases lay outside the gene matches. This CDR3 has 15 amino acids. CDR1 is GTSNPN, CDR2 SVGIG, per germline (reference sequence). CDR3 region: CAWTLTQGDNSPLHF. CDR3 sequence (DNA): TGTGCCTGGACCCTGACTCAGGGGGATAATTCACCCCTCCACTTT.

Of note for this clone: The same CDR3 arises from other DNA sequences in this sample as well. The V gene is TRBV3-1 (or the pseudogene TRBV3-2), the J gene TRBJ2-3, with 8 nucleotides matching TRBD2. V was clipped by 4 bases and J by 3 bases; unmatched bases: 0. This CDR3 has 13 amino acids. The germline V gene has CDR1 LGHDT and CDR2 YNNKEL (reference sequence). The CDR3 DNA follows: TGTGCCAGCAGCCCTAGCGGGACAGATACGCAGTATTTT. It is translated as CASSPSGTDTQYF.

This clone was observed a few times. This chain uses TRBV5-4 with TRBJ2-3, with TRBD1 matching over 8 bases. The CDR3 runs 14 residues. V shed 5 bases and J 4 bases; nucleotides not matched to a gene: 6. Germline-derived CDR1 and CDR2 are SGHNT and YYREEE (reference sequence). The CDR3 coding sequence is TGTGCCAGCAGGCGGACAGGGCGGGCAGATACGCAGTATTTT. Its protein is CASRRTGRADTQYF.

J is TRBJ2-2 and V is TRBV6-5; D ambiguous. This CDR3 is built from 16 residues. The germline gives CDR1 MNHEY, CDR2 SVGAGI. The V gene lost 0 bases and the J gene lost 5 bases, with 13 bases spanning the gap. The CDR3 sequence: CASSYSSLVVTGELFF. The CDR3 DNA follows: TGTGCCAGCAGTTACTCGTCTTTAGTTGTGACCGGGGAGCTGTTTTTT.

The chain links TRBV7-2 to TRBJ1-1; D is unclear. The V and J ends lost 7 bases and 4 bases respectively, with 19 bases between them. Germline lookup yields CDR1 SGHTA and CDR2 FQGNSA. The CDR3 length is 15 residues. CDR3 DNA: TGTGCCAGCACCCCCGGGGTGGGAGTTAGCACTGAAGCTTTCTTT. This sequence encodes CASTPGVGVSTEAFF.

This clone was counted a single time. The chain employs TRBV4-1 and TRBJ2-7; 8 bases map to TRBD1. The V segment lost 4 bases and the J segment 6 bases; nucleotides outside the gene matches: 5. This CDR3 region has 13 residues. The V gene's germline CDR1 is MGHRA and CDR2 YSYEKL. CDR3 in amino acids: CASSLQTGAEQYF. The CDR3 DNA sequence: TGCGCCAGCAGCCTCCAGACAGGGGCCGAGCAGTACTTC.

The CDR3 reads CASTSPGLGTYEQYF. In DNA, the CDR3 is TGTGCCAGCACCTCTCCGGGACTTGGTACCTACGAGCAGTACTTC. The chain uses TRBV25-1 and TRBJ2-7; D possibly corresponds to TRBD2 (6 bases). The CDR3 consists of 15 residues. Trimming took off 7 bases at V and 2 bases at J, with 18 bases between the two ends. Germline-derived CDR1 and CDR2 are MGHDK and SYGVNS.

This chain uses TRBV30 with TRBJ1-3; D gene uncertain. The length of the CDR3 is 14 residues. CDR1 and CDR2 from the germline V gene are GTSNPN and SVGIG (reference sequence). The V end was cut by 4 bases, the J end by 0 bases, with 10 bases between. CDR3 protein: CAWIRPGSGNTIYF. As DNA, the CDR3 is TGTGCCTGGATCCGTCCGGGCTCTGGAAACACCATATATTTT.

The chain couples TRBV11-2 to TRBJ1-6, with 8 bases matching TRBD1. The CDR3 is 17 amino acids. Losses at the gene ends were 2 bases for V and 6 bases for J; bases not matched to a gene: 9. Germline V CDR1 and CDR2: SGHAT, FQNNGV. The CDR3 DNA reads TGTGCCAGCAGCTTAACAGACAGGGGCCCCATTAATTCACCCCTCCACTTT. Its protein is CASSLTDRGPINSPLHF.

This rearrangement joins TRBV19 to TRBJ2-7, with 7 nucleotides matching TRBD2. J gave up 7 bases and V 8 bases, and 17 bases lay outside the gene matches. Germline V gene lookup returns CDR1 LNHDA and CDR2 SQIVND (reference sequence). This CDR3 region has 15 residues. This CDR3 reads CASAQERGMRGEQYF. CDR3 coding DNA: TGTGCCAGTGCTCAGGAGCGGGGCATGAGGGGAGAGCAGTACTTC.

This chain uses TRBV5-1 with TRBJ2-2, with 8 bases aligning to TRBD1. The germline V gene encodes CDR1 SGHRS and CDR2 YFSETQ. J was trimmed by 7 bases and V by 2 bases; bases with no gene match: 4. The CDR3 is made up of 14 amino acids. The CDR3 spells CASSFQGAVGELFF. The CDR3 DNA reads as TGCGCCAGCAGCTTCCAGGGGGCAGTCGGGGAGCTGTTTTTT.

This clone was recorded a few times. V usage is TRBV3-1 (or the pseudogene TRBV3-2) and J usage is TRBJ1-1, with TRBD1 matching 9 bases. Losses at the gene ends were 5 bases for V and 4 bases for J; bases not matched to a gene: 2. Germline V gives CDR1 LGHDT, CDR2 YNNKEL (reference sequence). The CDR3 runs to 13 residues. The CDR3 region is CASSWGQGTEAFF. In DNA, the CDR3 is TGTGCCAGCAGCTGGGGACAGGGCACTGAAGCTTTCTTT.

Here the CDR3 reads CASSLVRGFTEAFF. The CDR3, as DNA: TGTGCCAGCAGCTTAGTTCGGGGGTTCACTGAAGCTTTCTTT. The chain links TRBV7-9 to TRBJ1-1; TRBD1 might be the D (5 bases). Germline lookup yields CDR1 SEHNR and CDR2 FQNEAQ (reference sequence). This CDR3 spans 14 amino acids. Trimming took off 1 base at V and 4 bases at J, with 10 bases between the two ends.

CDR3 in amino acids: CASSQQTGNNQPQHF. DNA of the CDR3: TGTGCCAGCAGCCAACAGACAGGGAACAATCAGCCCCAGCATTTT. V and J are TRBV4-2 and TRBJ1-5; 7 bases agree with TRBD1. V lost 2 bases, J lost 3 bases, and 4 bases stayed unmatched. The CDR3 runs 15 residues. CDR1 is LGHNA, CDR2 YNFKEQ, per germline.

The chain recombines TRBV7-3 with TRBJ2-1; 11 nucleotides line up with TRBD2. J lost 6 bases, V lost 5 bases, and 6 bases had no gene match. The CDR3 length is 15 residues. Germline assignment: CDR1 SGHTA and CDR2 FQGTGA. CDR3 residues: CASSPTSGSTNEQFF. In DNA form, the CDR3 reads TGTGCCAGCAGCCCCACTAGCGGGAGTACCAATGAGCAGTTCTTC.

The rearrangement joins TRBV15 to TRBJ2-7, with 12 bases lining up with TRBD2. The CDR3 is made up of 16 amino acids. The ends lost 1 base at V and 4 bases at J; junction bases unmatched: 5. The germline CDR1 and CDR2 sequences are LNHNV and YYDKDF (reference sequence). In DNA, the CDR3 is TGTGCCACCAGCAGAGGCTCTAGCGGGGGGGCTTACGAGCAGTACTTC. Translated, it gives CATSRGSSGGAYEQYF.

The chain combines TRBV3-1 (or the pseudogene TRBV3-2) with TRBJ2-1, with D perhaps TRBD2 (6 bases). Germline values: CDR1 LGHDT, CDR2 YNNKEL (reference sequence). The CDR3 runs 13 residues. With 5 bases removed from V and 14 bases from J, the gap between germline ends came to 19 bases. The CDR3 is CASSANGGSGKFF. CDR3 nucleotide sequence: TGTGCCAGCAGCGCGAACGGGGGTAGCGGCAAGTTCTTC.

J is TRBJ2-5 and V is TRBV2; D ambiguous. This CDR3 is 12 amino acids long. V shed 3 bases and J shed 5 bases, with 7 bases lying between them. CDR1 and CDR2 (germline): SNHLY, FYNNEI. The CDR3 reads CASSDNRETQYF. The CDR3 DNA is TGTGCCAGCAGTGACAATCGGGAGACCCAGTACTTC. Drawing the rest from reference TRBV2 and TRBJ2-5, the complete variable domain is EPEVTQTPSHQVTQMGQEVILRCVPISNHLYFYWYRQILGQKVEFLVSFYNNEISEKSEIFDDQFSVERPDGSNFTLKIRSTKLEDSAMYFCASSDNRETQYFGPGTRLLVL.

The chain has TRBV12-1 and TRBJ2-5; TRBD2, the table's D call, was not compared with the DNA. TRBV12-1 corresponds to a pseudogene. This CDR3 has 18 amino acids. The CDR3 nucleotides are TGTGCCAGCAGCCAGAAGAGAAAGCGGGAGCTTGGTGGAGAGACCCAGTACTTC. It encodes CASSQKRKRELGGETQYF.

This sequence joins TRBV7-9 and TRBJ2-2; 7 bases agree with TRBD1. Trimming took 2 bases from V and 7 from J; bases not matched to a gene: 7. The CDR3 contains 15 residues. The germline V gene encodes CDR1 SEHNR and CDR2 FQNEAQ (reference sequence). CDR3 sequence: CASSLLGGAGGELFF. For the CDR3, the DNA is TGTGCCAGCAGCTTACTAGGGGGCGCCGGCGGGGAGCTGTTTTTT. The full variable domain, its missing parts supplied by reference TRBV7-9 and TRBJ2-2, is DTGVSQNPRHKITKRGQNVTFRCDPISEHNRLYWYRQTLGQGPEFLTYFQNEAQLEKSRLLSDRFSAERPKGSFSTLEIQRTEQGDSAMYLCASSLLGGAGGELFFGEGSRLTVL.

The V call is TRBV6-6, the J call TRBJ1-2; 7 bases line up with TRBD1. Germline V CDR1 and CDR2: MNHNY, SVGAGI (reference sequence). The trim removed 9 bases at V and 7 bases at J, leaving 14 bases unmatched. There are 14 residues in the CDR3. The DNA of the CDR3 is TGTGCCAGTGTCGACAGGGCTTTCTTAGGTGGCTACACCTTC. This encodes CASVDRAFLGGYTF.

J is TRBJ2-1 and V is TRBV24-1, with 10 bases that match TRBD2. V lost 4 bases and J lost 6; bases outside the gene matches: 11. This CDR3 has 17 residues. CDR1 KGHDR and CDR2 SFDVKD come from the germline V gene. CDR3 nucleotide sequence: TGTGCCACCAGTGACCGAAAAGCTAGCGGGAGCACCAATGAGCAGTTCTTC. This encodes CATSDRKASGSTNEQFF.

The chain links TRBV7-9 to TRBJ2-3; 10 nucleotides align to TRBD2. The CDR3 has 17 amino acids. The ends lost 7 bases at V and 4 bases at J; junction bases unmatched: 14. CDR1 and CDR2 (germline): SEHNR, FQNEAQ (reference sequence). Here the CDR3 reads CASNTDGLAVTPDTQYF. The CDR3, as DNA: TGTGCCAGCAACACGGATGGACTAGCGGTAACCCCAGATACGCAGTATTTT.